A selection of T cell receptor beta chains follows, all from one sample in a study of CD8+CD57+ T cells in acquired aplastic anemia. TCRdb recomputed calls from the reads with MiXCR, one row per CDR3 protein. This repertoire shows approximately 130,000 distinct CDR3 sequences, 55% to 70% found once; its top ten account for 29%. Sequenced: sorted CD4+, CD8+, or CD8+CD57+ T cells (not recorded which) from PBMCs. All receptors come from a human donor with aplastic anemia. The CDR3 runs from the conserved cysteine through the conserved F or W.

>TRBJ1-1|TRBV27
CASRRREDTEAFF
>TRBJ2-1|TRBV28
CASELGEYNEQFF
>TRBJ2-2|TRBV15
CATSRGDHDAGTGELFF
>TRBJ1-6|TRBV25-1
CASQDDYNSPLHF
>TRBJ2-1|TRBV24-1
CATRGQGNNEQFF
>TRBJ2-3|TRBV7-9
CASSAPGSTDTQYF
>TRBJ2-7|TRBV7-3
CASSNRASYEQYF
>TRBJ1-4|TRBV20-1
CSAVPDNANEKLFF
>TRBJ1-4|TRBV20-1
CSASPGITEKLFF
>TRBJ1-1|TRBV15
CATSRRTGLTEAFF
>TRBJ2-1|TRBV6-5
CASSYGQGPYNEQFF
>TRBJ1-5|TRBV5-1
CASSLEQGFNQPQHF
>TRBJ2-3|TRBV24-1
CATMRTGNTDTQYF
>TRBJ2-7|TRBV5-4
CASSLQSYEQYF
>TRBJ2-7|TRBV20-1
CSARDPGGPDEQYF
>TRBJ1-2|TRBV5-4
CASSYPIDYGYTF
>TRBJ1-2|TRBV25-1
CASSESGVRYGYTF
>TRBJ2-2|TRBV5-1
CASSLRGVADTGELFF
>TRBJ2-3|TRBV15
CATSRGRPPDTQYF
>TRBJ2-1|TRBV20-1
CSARSGNEQFF
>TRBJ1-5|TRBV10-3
CAISESGGSNQPQHF
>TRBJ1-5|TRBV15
CATSRAQSNNWGQPQHF
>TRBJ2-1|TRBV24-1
CATRDRGQLNEQFF
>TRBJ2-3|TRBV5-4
CASSLDLTDTQYF
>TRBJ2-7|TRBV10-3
CAISVGTGVLYEQYF
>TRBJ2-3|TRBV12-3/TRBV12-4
CASSLRPEDTQYF
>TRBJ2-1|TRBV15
CATSPARGQNYNEQFF
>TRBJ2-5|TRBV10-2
CASSESGGEVTQYF
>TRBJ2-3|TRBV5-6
CASSTQAEPDTQYF
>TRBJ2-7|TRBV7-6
CASSWEGRAGEQYF
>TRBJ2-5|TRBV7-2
CASRHDTAATETQYF
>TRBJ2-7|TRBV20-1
CSARFRADYEQYF
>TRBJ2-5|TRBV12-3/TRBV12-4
CASTGTGEETQYF
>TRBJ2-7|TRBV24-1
CATSDPPTGSEQYF
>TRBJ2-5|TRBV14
CASSHRGFGETQYF
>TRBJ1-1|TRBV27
CASSFGRTGGNEAFF
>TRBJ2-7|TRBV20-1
CSARNLGRYEQYF
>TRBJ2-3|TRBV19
CASSSRQGSTDTRYF
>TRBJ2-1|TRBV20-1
CSAGGGTAEQFF
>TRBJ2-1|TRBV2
CASRGRGSSYNEQFF
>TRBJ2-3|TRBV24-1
CATSDFWETGSTDTQYF
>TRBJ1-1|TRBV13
CASSFRDRNTEAFF
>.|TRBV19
CASNQASSDNEQFF
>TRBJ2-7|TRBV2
CASSGGLAGIYEQYF
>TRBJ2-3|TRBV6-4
CASSGLAGADTQYF
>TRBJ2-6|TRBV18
CASSPQPTGANVLTF
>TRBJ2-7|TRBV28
CASSLDRMGTYEQYF
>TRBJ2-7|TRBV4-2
CASSQGLAGYEQYF
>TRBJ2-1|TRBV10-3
CAISESWTGRVPEQFF
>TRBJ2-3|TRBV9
CASSVLSPTGEAQYF
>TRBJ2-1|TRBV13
CASSLGRNEQFF
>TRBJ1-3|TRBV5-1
CASSWGLTGTTPGNTIYF
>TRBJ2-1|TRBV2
CASPGGANEQFF
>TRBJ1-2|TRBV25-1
CASSEYYREGDGYTF
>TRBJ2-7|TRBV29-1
CSVGAGQAYEQYF